The clone carrying this TCR beta chain has just a few counts. The data are from a study of blood T cell repertoires in COVID-19. Germline V gene data show CDR1 as SGHRS and CDR2 as YFSETQ. The CDR3 runs 14 residues. V dropped 3 bases and J dropped 1 base, with 10 bases sitting between them. Data came from immunoSEQ multiplex PCR; TCRdb stores just in-frame clones and leaves some out. The table includes about 270,000 clones, just under 90% detected once. This sequence originates from a woman in her thirties with acute COVID-19. The chain couples TRBV5-1 to TRBJ2-5; a weak D match, TRBD2 (5 bases). The sample consisted of PBMCs or T cells enriched from blood (not recorded which). CDR3 protein: CASSSLATQETQYF. CDR3 DNA sequence: TGCGCCAGCAGCTCTTTAGCGACCCAAGAGACCCAGTACTTC. Full variable domain (missing parts from reference TRBV5-1 and TRBJ2-5): KAGVTQTPRYLIKTRGQQVTLSCSPISGHRSVSWYQQTPGQGLQFLFEYFSETQRNKGNFPGRFSGRQFSNSRSEMNVSTLELGDSALYLCASSSLATQETQYFGPGTRLLVL.